This is a list of T cell receptor beta chains from one sample in a study of prognosis after radiotherapy for stage I lung cancer. Each CDR3 protein is one row after TCRdb ran MiXCR on the multiplex PCR reads. This sample has about 26,000 distinct CDR3 sequences, with about 32% found just once. Material: PBMCs, obtained before or after stereotactic body radiation therapy (not recorded which). The receptors stem from a donor aged 50 or older with non-small cell lung cancer. The CDR3 runs from the conserved cysteine through the conserved F or W. The order of the fields is CDR3 length, V gene, J gene, CDR3 protein.

cdr3_length: 14
v_call: TRBV19
j_call: TRBJ2-2
cdr3_aa: CASKTSHNTGELFF

cdr3_length: 14
v_call: TRBV5-1
j_call: TRBJ2-2
cdr3_aa: CASSETENTGELFF

cdr3_length: 15
v_call: TRBV4-1
j_call: TRBJ2-3
cdr3_aa: CASSQIARSTDTQYF

cdr3_length: 13
v_call: TRBV6-2/TRBV6-3
j_call: TRBJ1-6
cdr3_aa: CASSFGDNSPLHF

cdr3_length: 15
v_call: TRBV27
j_call: TRBJ2-2
cdr3_aa: CASSFGGLSTGELFF

cdr3_length: 15
v_call: TRBV6-1
j_call: TRBJ2-7
cdr3_aa: CASSPTRTASYEQYF

cdr3_length: 16
v_call: TRBV30
j_call: TRBJ2-2
cdr3_aa: CAWSVPSGRVTGELFF

cdr3_length: 16
v_call: TRBV9
j_call: TRBJ1-1
cdr3_aa: CASSIEPGGAGTEGFF

cdr3_length: 15
v_call: TRBV6-1
j_call: TRBJ1-2
cdr3_aa: CATGEGGRTNYGYTF

cdr3_length: 16
v_call: TRBV6-9
j_call: TRBJ2-5
cdr3_aa: CASSLTGTSGQETQYF

cdr3_length: 17
v_call: TRBV6-5
j_call: TRBJ2-4
cdr3_aa: CASSYSLAGVAKNIQYF

cdr3_length: 14
v_call: TRBV20-1
j_call: TRBJ2-3
cdr3_aa: CSARAPSGADTQYF

cdr3_length: 16
v_call: TRBV10-3
j_call: TRBJ2-2
cdr3_aa: CAISETQGNLPGELFF

cdr3_length: 14
v_call: TRBV28
j_call: TRBJ1-2
cdr3_aa: CASRWGKANYCYTF

cdr3_length: 14
v_call: TRBV6-1
j_call: TRBJ2-1
cdr3_aa: CASSPLVNNNEQFF

cdr3_length: 16
v_call: TRBV19
j_call: TRBJ2-3
cdr3_aa: CASSIRAPAGADTQYF

cdr3_length: 14
v_call: TRBV11-2
j_call: TRBJ2-7
cdr3_aa: CASSLARGTYEQYF

cdr3_length: 15
v_call: TRBV24-1
j_call: TRBJ1-1
cdr3_aa: CATSESRGGSTEAFF

cdr3_length: 13
v_call: TRBV20-1
j_call: TRBJ2-7
cdr3_aa: CSATRDRTYEQYF

cdr3_length: 13
v_call: TRBV28
j_call: TRBJ2-2
cdr3_aa: CASSLRGTGELFF

cdr3_length: 13
v_call: TRBV30
j_call: TRBJ1-6
cdr3_aa: CAWRGQGISPLHF

cdr3_length: 14
v_call: TRBV19
j_call: TRBJ1-2
cdr3_aa: CASSIGQGAYGYTF

cdr3_length: 14
v_call: TRBV9
j_call: TRBJ2-7
cdr3_aa: CASSVEAGGHEQYF

cdr3_length: 18
v_call: TRBV6-2/TRBV6-3
j_call: TRBJ2-1
cdr3_aa: CASSYLLSGSLHYNEQFF

cdr3_length: 14
v_call: TRBV6-1
j_call: TRBJ1-5
cdr3_aa: CASRLVTGSQPQHF

cdr3_length: 14
v_call: TRBV29-1
j_call: TRBJ2-1
cdr3_aa: CSVESRAVYNEQFF

cdr3_length: 16
v_call: TRBV28
j_call: TRBJ1-2
cdr3_aa: CASSSDPSDWNYGYTF

cdr3_length: 19
v_call: TRBV6-1
j_call: TRBJ1-2
cdr3_aa: CAISEALVGFAGKGGGYTF

cdr3_length: 14
v_call: TRBV14
j_call: TRBJ1-4
cdr3_aa: CASSQAGANEKLFF

cdr3_length: 11
v_call: TRBV29-1
j_call: TRBJ2-3
cdr3_aa: CSVVEVDTQYF

cdr3_length: 16
v_call: TRBV28
j_call: TRBJ1-6
cdr3_aa: CASSTRGLGAGVPLHF

cdr3_length: 14
v_call: TRBV20-1
j_call: TRBJ1-1
cdr3_aa: CSARDPTGLGEAFF

cdr3_length: 15
v_call: TRBV19
j_call: TRBJ2-5
cdr3_aa: CASSITSGRGETQYF

cdr3_length: 13
v_call: TRBV12-5
j_call: TRBJ2-7
cdr3_aa: CASGLVGAYEQYF

cdr3_length: 14
v_call: TRBV2
j_call: TRBJ2-5
cdr3_aa: CASSGLASQETQYF

cdr3_length: 14
v_call: TRBV30
j_call: TRBJ1-4
cdr3_aa: CAWRGDRAAEKLFF

cdr3_length: 13
v_call: TRBV5-1
j_call: TRBJ2-3
cdr3_aa: CASSLDVPNTQYF

cdr3_length: 13
v_call: TRBV5-4
j_call: TRBJ2-7
cdr3_aa: CASSLKQGNEQYF

cdr3_length: 14
v_call: TRBV12-3/TRBV12-4
j_call: TRBJ2-1
cdr3_aa: CASSFGPRNNEQFF

cdr3_length: 15
v_call: TRBV11-2
j_call: TRBJ2-1
cdr3_aa: CASSLIGGAYNEQFF

cdr3_length: 15
v_call: TRBV25-1
j_call: TRBJ1-2
cdr3_aa: CASSERGATASGYTF

cdr3_length: 11
v_call: TRBV2
j_call: TRBJ2-3
cdr3_aa: CASSGKDTQYF

cdr3_length: 15
v_call: TRBV3-1
j_call: TRBJ2-6
cdr3_aa: CASRHQGTGANVLTF

cdr3_length: 14
v_call: TRBV28
j_call: TRBJ1-5
cdr3_aa: CASSVRVSNQPQHF